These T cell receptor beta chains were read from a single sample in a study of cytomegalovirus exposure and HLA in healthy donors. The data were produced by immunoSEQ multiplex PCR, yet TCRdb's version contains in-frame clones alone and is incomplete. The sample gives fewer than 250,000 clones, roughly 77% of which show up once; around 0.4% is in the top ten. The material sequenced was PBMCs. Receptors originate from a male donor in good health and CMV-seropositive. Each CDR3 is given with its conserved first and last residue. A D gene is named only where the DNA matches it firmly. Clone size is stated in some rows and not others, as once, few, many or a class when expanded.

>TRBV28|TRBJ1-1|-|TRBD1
TGTGCCAGCTCGCGCCCGGGACAGTATGCTTTCTTT
CASSRPGQYAFF
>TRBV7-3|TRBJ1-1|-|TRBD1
TGTGCCAGCAGCTTAAACAGGGGGTACACTGAAGCTTTCTTT
CASSLNRGYTEAFF
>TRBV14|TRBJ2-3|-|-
TGTGCCAGCAGCCATTCCTTAGCGGCTAGCACAGATACGCAGTATTTT
CASSHSLAASTDTQYF
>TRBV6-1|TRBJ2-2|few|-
TGTACCAGCAGTCCGGGTACGAACACCGGGGAGCTGTTTTTT
CTSSPGTNTGELFF
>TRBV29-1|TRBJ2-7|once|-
TGCAGCGTTGGTAACGGGGAATACGAGCAGTACTTC
CSVGNGEYEQYF
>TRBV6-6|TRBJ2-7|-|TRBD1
TGTGCCAGCAGACGCCTGGGACAGGAGTCCTACGAGCAGTACTTC
CASRRLGQESYEQYF
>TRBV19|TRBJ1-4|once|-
TGTGCCAGTAGTAGCCGGGATCGGGGATTCAATGAAAAACTGTTTTTT
CASSSRDRGFNEKLFF
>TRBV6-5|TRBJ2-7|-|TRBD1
TGTGCCAGCAGTTCCCGTAGGACAGGGGTCGGCGAGCAGTACTTC
CASSSRRTGVGEQYF
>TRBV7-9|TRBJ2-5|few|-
TGTGCCAGCAGCTTGACAGTGGAAGAGACCCAGTACTTC
CASSLTVEETQYF
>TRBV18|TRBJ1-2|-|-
TGTGCCAGCTCACCCCCAGGGAAAAACTATGGCTACACCTTC
CASSPPGKNYGYTF
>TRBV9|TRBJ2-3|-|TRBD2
TGTGCCAGCAGCGTAGTGGGAAGCGGGAGTTCAGATACGCAGTATTTT
CASSVVGSGSSDTQYF
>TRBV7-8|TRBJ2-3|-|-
TGTGCCAGCAGCTCGACAACAGATACGCAGTATTTT
CASSSTTDTQYF
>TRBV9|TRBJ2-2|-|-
TGTGCCAGCAGCGGCCCAGGGGATTGGCCCGGGGAGCTGTTTTTT
CASSGPGDWPGELFF
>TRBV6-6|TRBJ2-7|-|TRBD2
TGTGCCAGCAGTTACTCCCATACTAGCGGGAGCTACGAGCAGTACTTC
CASSYSHTSGSYEQYF
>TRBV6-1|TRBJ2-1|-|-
TGTGCCAGCAGTGAAGATCCGGGGGCGGTAGCGGGCCCCTACAATGAGCAGTTCTTC
CASSEDPGAVAGPYNEQFF
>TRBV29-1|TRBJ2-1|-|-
TGCAGCGTTGATTGGGCATCCTACAATGAGCAGTTCTTC
CSVDWASYNEQFF
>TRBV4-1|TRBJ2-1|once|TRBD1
TGCGCCAGCAGCCTAGACCGGGACAGCGCGTACAATGAGCAGTTCTTC
CASSLDRDSAYNEQFF
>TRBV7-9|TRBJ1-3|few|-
TGTTCCAGCAGCTTAGTGGGGGGACGTGGAAACACCATATATTTT
CSSSLVGGRGNTIYF
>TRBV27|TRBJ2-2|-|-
TGTGCCAGCAAGCGGCAGCCGAACACCGGGGAGCTGTTTTTT
CASKRQPNTGELFF
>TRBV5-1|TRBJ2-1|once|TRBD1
TGCGCCAGCAGCAAGGACAGGGCCGCGTACAATGAGCAGTTCTTC
CASSKDRAAYNEQFF
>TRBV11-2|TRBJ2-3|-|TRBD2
TGTGCCAGCAGCTTGGGGTCGAGCGGGGTGAGGGATACGCAGTATTTT
CASSLGSSGVRDTQYF
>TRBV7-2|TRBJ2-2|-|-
TGTGCCAGCCCCGACGGGTATACCGGGGAGCTGTTTTTT
CASPDGYTGELFF
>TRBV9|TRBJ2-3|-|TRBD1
TGTGCCAGCAGCTTGGGGACAGGGACCAACATTGGTACGCAGTATTTT
CASSLGTGTNIGTQYF
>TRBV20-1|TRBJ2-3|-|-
TGCAGTGCCAACTCTTCTACGCAGTATTTT
CSANSSTQYF
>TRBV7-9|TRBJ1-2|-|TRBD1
TGTGCCAGCAGCTTGGGACAGGGGGCGAACTATGGCTACACCTTC
CASSLGQGANYGYTF
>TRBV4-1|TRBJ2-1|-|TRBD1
TGCGCCAGCAGCCCTAAGGCACCGGGACAGGGGCTTTCTGAGCAGTTCTTC
CASSPKAPGQGLSEQFF
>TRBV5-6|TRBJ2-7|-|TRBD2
TGTGCCAGCAGCTTGGCTAGCGGCAGCTCCTACGAGCAGTACTTC
CASSLASGSSYEQYF
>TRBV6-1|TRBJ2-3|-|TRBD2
TGTGCCAGCAGTGAATTGGGCGGGGGGGGAGATACGCAGTATTTT
CASSELGGGGDTQYF
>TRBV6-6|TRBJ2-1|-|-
TGTGCCAGCAGTTTGGACTCTTACAATGAGCAGTTCTTC
CASSLDSYNEQFF
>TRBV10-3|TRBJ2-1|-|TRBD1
TGTGCCATCAGCGGTATCGACAGGGCCAACAATGAGCAGTTCTTC
CAISGIDRANNEQFF
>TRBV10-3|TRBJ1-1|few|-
TGTGCCATCAGTGTCCCGGGATTGGACACTGAAGCTTTCTTT
CAISVPGLDTEAFF
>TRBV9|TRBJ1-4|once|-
TGTGCCAGCGGAACCTCGGGTGAAAAACTGTTTTTT
CASGTSGEKLFF
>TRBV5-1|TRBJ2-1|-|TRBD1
TGCGCCAGCAGCTTGATGACAGGGACGAACAATGAGCAGTTCTTC
CASSLMTGTNNEQFF
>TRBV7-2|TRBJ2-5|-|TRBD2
TGTGCCAGCAGCCTTGGGAAACTGGCGGGAGCCTCGGGCGAGACCCAGTACTTC
CASSLGKLAGASGETQYF
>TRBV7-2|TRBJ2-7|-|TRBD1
TGTGCCAGCAGCTTATTAGGGACAGGGCCCTACGAGCAGTACTTC
CASSLLGTGPYEQYF
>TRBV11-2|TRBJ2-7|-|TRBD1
TGTGCCAGCAGCTCATGGGACAGGGGGCAGATGAAATCCTACGAGCAGTACTTC
CASSSWDRGQMKSYEQYF
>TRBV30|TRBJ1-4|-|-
TGTGCCTGGAGTGCAGGGACTAATGAAAAACTGTTTTTT
CAWSAGTNEKLFF
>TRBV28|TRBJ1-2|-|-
TGTGCCAGCAGTCCCCGGTATGGCTACACCTTC
CASSPRYGYTF
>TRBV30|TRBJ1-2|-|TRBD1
TGTGCCTGGAGTCCCCAGGGGGCTAACGGCTACACCTTC
CAWSPQGANGYTF
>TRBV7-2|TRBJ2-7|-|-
TGTGCCAGCAGCTTAGACAATACGGGAGTGGGCGAGCAGTACTTC
CASSLDNTGVGEQYF
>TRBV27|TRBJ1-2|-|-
TGTGCCAGCACCGGGGACGGGGGAGGCTACACCTTC
CASTGDGGGYTF
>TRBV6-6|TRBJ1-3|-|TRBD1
TGTGCCAGCAGTAAAACAACAGGGGTTGTGTATTTT
CASSKTTGVVYF
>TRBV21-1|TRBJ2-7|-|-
TGTGCCAGCAGTCGGACAGGTCCTTCCTACGAGCAGTACTTC
CASSRTGPSYEQYF
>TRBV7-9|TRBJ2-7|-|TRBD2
TGTGCCAGCAGCCTTAGCCCAGGACTAGCGGGAGACGAGCAGTACTTC
CASSLSPGLAGDEQYF
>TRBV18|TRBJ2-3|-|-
TGTGCCAGCTCACCGAGGCTGACAGATACGCAGTATTTT
CASSPRLTDTQYF
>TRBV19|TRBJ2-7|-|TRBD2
TGTGCCAGTTCAGCGGGAGTCTACGAGCAGTACTTC
CASSAGVYEQYF
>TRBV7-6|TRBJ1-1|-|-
TGTGCCAGCAGTACTAGGAGGGTGGGGCAGGGCGTCATGAACACTGAAGCTTTCTTT
CASSTRRVGQGVMNTEAFF
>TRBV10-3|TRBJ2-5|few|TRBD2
TGTGCCATCAGTGAGGGCGTAGCGGGGGGGCAAGAGACCCAGTACTTC
CAISEGVAGGQETQYF
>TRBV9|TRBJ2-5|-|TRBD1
TGTGCCAGCAGCCGACAGGGGCAAGAGACCCAGTACTTC
CASSRQGQETQYF
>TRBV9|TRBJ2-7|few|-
TGTGCCAGCAGCGCTCAGGGGTCGGCTGCCTACGAGCAGTACTTC
CASSAQGSAAYEQYF
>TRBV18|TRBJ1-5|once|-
TGTGCCAGCTCACCTCCGGGGGGAAGCCAGCCCCAGCATTTT
CASSPPGGSQPQHF